The T cell receptor beta chain described here comes from a study of blood T cell repertoires in COVID-19. Study-level background: Sample material is recorded as cDNA or gDNA derived from T cells, B-cell-depleted T cells, or PBMCs.

The assay was immunoSEQ multiplex PCR, and TCRdb's table has in-frame clones only and misses some. The sample yields some 300,000 clones, nearly 90% seen once. The study recruited people aged about 18 to 95 years across roughly 23 US areas. Cohorts were assigned according to the clinical history that participants reported. The CDR3 is 14 residues long. Germline CDR1 is MNHEY and CDR2 is SVGEGT. After removal of 1 base from V and 4 bases from J, the junction contained 1 base not matched to a gene. The TCR comes from a woman between 50 and 59 years old who had been exposed to COVID-19. What was sequenced was PBMCs or T cells enriched from blood (not recorded which). V and J are TRBV6-2 or TRBV6-3 and TRBJ2-7, with TRBD1 matching over 10 bases. The CDR3 protein is CASSYLGQGYEQYF. The DNA for the CDR3 is TGTGCCAGCAGTTACTTGGGACAGGGGTACGAGCAGTACTTC.